A single sample gave rise to the 13 T cell receptor beta chains below, sequenced in a study of OX40 agonist ivuxolimab in advanced cancers. Assay used: immunoSEQ multiplex PCR; TCRdb lists only in-frame clones, some missing. The sample holds tens of thousands of clones, about 86% seen once. The specimen comprised CD4+ or CD8+ T cells sorted from blood, sampled in a trial of the OX40 agonist ivuxolimab. The source is an adult with an advanced solid tumor such as melanoma, head and neck, liver or kidney cancer.

The chain joins TRBV15 to TRBJ1-1; 7 nucleotides match TRBD1. The trim removed 3 bases at V and 3 bases at J, leaving 4 bases unmatched. Germline CDR1 LNHNV, CDR2 YYDKDF (reference sequence). The CDR3 runs 14 residues. CDR3 region: CATSSDREDTEAFF. For the CDR3, the DNA is TGTGCCACCAGCAGTGACAGGGAAGACACTGAAGCTTTCTTT.

The CDR3 sequence: CASSTGGYEQFF. For the CDR3, the DNA is TGTGCCAGCTCCACCGGGGGCTATGAGCAGTTCTTC. This sequence joins TRBV27 and TRBJ2-1, with D perhaps matching TRBD1 or TRBD2 (6 bases each). Per the germline V gene, CDR1 is MNHEY and CDR2 is SMNVEV (reference sequence). This CDR3 has 12 amino acids. Trimming stripped 8 bases from V and 8 bases from J, with 13 bases between.

This rearrangement joins TRBV4-1 to TRBJ2-1; D gene uncertain. Trimming took 1 base from V and 13 from J, leaving 8 bases between them. CDR3 length: 11 residues. Germline V lookup: CDR1 MGHRA, CDR2 YSYEKL. The CDR3 sequence is CASSQANLQFF. The CDR3 DNA follows: TGCGCCAGCAGCCAAGCCAACCTCCAGTTCTTC.

This sequence joins TRBV28 and TRBJ2-1, with 7 nucleotides matching TRBD2. This CDR3 comprises 17 residues. The junction had 16 bases not matched to a gene; V was cut back by 6 bases and J by 5 bases. Germline CDR1 is MDHEN and CDR2 is SYDVKM. CDR3 loop: CASRTAGVGSRDNEQFF. CDR3 coding DNA: TGTGCCAGCAGGACGGCGGGAGTGGGCTCAAGGGACAATGAGCAGTTCTTC.

The V call is TRBV21-1, the J call TRBJ1-1. TRBV21-1 is reported as a pseudogene. The CDR3 totals 17 residues. The CDR3 spells CASSKGTQGGKNTEAFF. DNA for the CDR3: TGTGCCAGCAGCAAAGGAACCCAGGGAGGAAAGAACACTGAAGCTTTCTTT.

The rearrangement links TRBV6-5 to TRBJ1-1; 11 bases fit TRBD1. The junction had 2 bases not matched to a gene; V was cut back by 4 bases and J by 4 bases. The CDR3 totals 14 residues. Germline CDR1 is MNHEY and CDR2 is SVGAGI. The CDR3 is CASSSDRGLTEAFF. CDR3 DNA: TGTGCCAGCAGTTCGGACAGGGGGCTCACTGAAGCTTTCTTT.

The gene calls are TRBV9 and TRBJ1-1, with 7 nucleotides matching TRBD1. V shed 0 bases, J shed 0 bases, and the junction held 8 bases outside the gene matches. Per germline, CDR1 SGDLS and CDR2 YYNGEE. The CDR3 is made up of 17 amino acids. CDR3 sequence reads: CASSVGGETGLNTEAFF. The CDR3 DNA reads TGTGCCAGCAGCGTAGGAGGGGAGACAGGGTTGAACACTGAAGCTTTCTTT.

This clone was seen a handful of times. V gene TRBV7-9 combines with J gene TRBJ2-4; 11 bases fit TRBD1. The CDR3 is made up of 16 amino acids. V shed 4 bases and J 0 bases; nucleotides not matched to a gene: 2. Germline V lookup: CDR1 SEHNR, CDR2 FQNEAQ (reference sequence). As DNA, the CDR3 is TGTGCCAGCAGCTCAGGGACAGGGGGAGCCAAAAACATTCAGTACTTC. Amino acids: CASSSGTGGAKNIQYF.

Remarks on this clone: Mismatch with germline at one junction end may stem from a read error. This chain uses TRBV27 with TRBJ2-1; perhaps TRBD1 as D (6 bases). Germline lookup yields CDR1 MNHEY and CDR2 SMNVEV (reference sequence). The CDR3 totals 14 residues. The CDR3 DNA follows: TGTGCCAGCCGTTTAAGGGGGACATACAATGAGCAGTTCTTC. It encodes CASRLRGTYNEQFF.

A single count supports this clone. The chain uses TRBV7-6 and TRBJ2-7, with TRBD2 matching 9 bases. Per the germline V gene, CDR1 is SGHVS and CDR2 is FNYEAQ. The ends lost 1 base at V and 5 bases at J; junction bases unmatched: 6. CDR3 length equals 15 residues. The CDR3 coding sequence is TGTGCCAGCAGCTTAGTTATTAGCGGGAGTGACGAGCAGTACTTC. It specifies CASSLVISGSDEQYF.

V usage is TRBV6-5 and J usage is TRBJ2-1; D perhaps matches TRBD2 (5 bases). This CDR3 is 11 amino acids long. Germline-derived CDR1 and CDR2 are MNHEY and SVGAGI. The V gene lost 10 bases and the J gene lost 6 bases, with 10 bases spanning the gap. The CDR3 is CATRTGNEQFF. The DNA of the CDR3 is TGTGCCACTAGGACTGGCAATGAGCAGTTCTTC.

The rearrangement links TRBV6-5 to TRBJ1-5; TRBD1 is a possible D gene (5 bases). Trimming took off 0 bases at V and 6 bases at J, with 9 bases between the two ends. The CDR3 is 14 residues long. Germline CDR1 reads MNHEY; CDR2 reads SVGAGI. CDR3: CASSYSSGGQPQHF. The CDR3 bases are TGTGCCAGCAGTTACTCGTCCGGGGGTCAGCCCCAGCATTTT.

This chain uses TRBV7-3 with TRBJ2-3, with D perhaps given as TRBD1 or TRBD2 (5 bases each). This CDR3 has 15 amino acids. V shed 3 bases and J shed 5 bases, with 15 bases lying between them. From germline, CDR1 is SGHTA and CDR2 FQGTGA. The CDR3, as DNA: TGTGCCAGCAGCTTGTCCCGGGACCCGGGAGATACGCAGTATTTT. Translating it yields CASSLSRDPGDTQYF.